This T cell receptor (beta chain) derives from a study of shared clonotypes between healthy human individuals. Looking at the study overall: Three CD4 naive, three CD4 memory, two CD8 naive and one CD8 memory plate were used per donor.

A CD45RA+ naive subset and a CD45RA-negative memory subset were split from CD4+ cells. The test was conducted at deep level. The repertoire was sequenced with immunoSEQ multiplex PCR; TCRdb's copy has only in-frame clones and lacks some. The sample includes 400,000 to 600,000 clones, 90% to 96% of them seen just once. V was trimmed by 1 base and J by 4 bases, leaving 18 bases between them. CDR1 is SGHTA and CDR2 is FQGNSA in the germline V gene. There are 17 residues in the CDR3. V is TRBV7-2 and J is TRBJ2-3; tentative D call: TRBD2 (6 bases). Sequenced input: naive CD4+ T cells sorted from blood. Stated subset: CD45RA+ positively selected. The clonotype comes from a young woman in good health. Here the CDR3 reads CASSLGWGGNLPDTQYF. The CDR3 nucleotides read TGTGCCAGCAGCTTAGGATGGGGCGGGAATTTGCCAGATACGCAGTATTTT.